This paragraph covers one T cell receptor (beta chain) sequence. Measured with immunoSEQ multiplex PCR; TCRdb has only the in-frame clones, and not every one. The sample carries 130,000 or so clones, roughly 79% recorded once. From germline, CDR1 is WSHSY and CDR2 SAAADI. The ends were cut back, 3 bases at V and 0 bases at J, with 10 bases in the middle. CDR3 length equals 15 residues. These data are taken from a study of blood T cell repertoires in COVID-19. The sequenced sample consisted of peripheral blood. The chain employs TRBV10-2 and TRBJ2-3; weak D call: TRBD1 (6 bases). The TCR sequence derives from a woman in her sixties with active or convalescent COVID-19. As DNA, the CDR3 is TGCGCCAGCAGTGATGGGACATCTAGCACAGATACGCAGTATTTT. Encoded protein: CASSDGTSSTDTQYF.